This T cell receptor (beta chain) was sequenced in a study of shared clonotypes between healthy human individuals. Overall study findings and caveats: Non-shared clonotypes had lower generation probabilities than clonotypes shared by all four sorted-subset donors. Between four donors, naive CD4 clonotypes were shared at a level of roughly 5.5%.

The CDR3 is 16 residues long. From germline, CDR1 is MGHRA and CDR2 YSYEKL. The V gene lost 4 bases and the J gene lost 0 bases, with 12 bases spanning the gap. The assay was immunoSEQ multiplex PCR, and TCRdb's table has in-frame clones only and misses some. The sample yields over 950,000 clones, around 77% seen once. Worth noting for this clone: What it binds is unknown.

Specimen: memory CD4+ T cells from PBMCs. The subset is: CD45RA-negative fraction. The receptor was isolated from a man aged 18 to 29 in good health. Some clones in this sample may be carry-over from other donors' samples. This chain links TRBV4-1 with TRBJ1-4; D might be TRBD1 (6 bases). This CDR3 is CASSRTAGATNEKLFF. CDR3 nucleotide sequence: TGCGCCAGCAGCCGAACCGCAGGGGCAACTAATGAAAAACTGTTTTTT.